The clone carrying this TCR beta chain was recorded many times. The antigen remains unidentified. The time point was: patch test 2, 6 weeks after DPC sensitization. The treatment is: therapeutic diphenylcyclopropenone sensitization with weekly scalp DPC. Researchers extracted total RNA from unfractionated whole blood. This sample is part of a study of human T cells and chemical hapten exposure. Study in general: Patients, chiefly female, had alopecia areata, totalis or universalis.

The CDR3 consists of 15 residues. The J segment lost 5 bases and the V segment lost 2 bases, leaving 9 bases of the junction unmatched. CDR1 is SGHNT and CDR2 is YYREEE in the germline V gene (reference sequence). How the authors handled the data: Ranging from about 20,000 to 690,600, TCR counts per sample had a median value of around 90,000. TCRdb recomputed calls from the RACE reads with MiXCR, one row per CDR3 protein. These V and J calls rely on TCRdb rather than the paper's analysis. This table holds 65,000 to 90,000 distinct CDR3 sequences, less than 8% found once. Study-level findings and limits: Expanded TCRs formed significantly more large CDR3 similarity clusters than controls.

This chain uses TRBV5-4 with TRBJ2-5, with 7 bases aligning to TRBD2. The sequence derives from a woman aged 25 to 45 with alopecia areata. Some clones in this sample may be carry-over from other donors' samples. Sequencing used whole blood, obtained in connection with sensitization to the hapten diphenylcyclopropenone (DPC). This CDR3 is CASSLAGLGSETQYF. The CDR3 DNA reads as TGTGCCAGCAGCTTAGCCGGACTAGGATCGGAGACCCAGTACTTC.